This entry is about one T cell receptor (beta chain). Antigen specificity is unknown. PCR amplification relied on 60 Vbeta primers (plus 13 Jbeta primers). Using immunoSEQ multiplex PCR, the repertoire was profiled, and TCRdb retains in-frame clones only, with some absent. The repertoire holds fewer than 120,000 clones, around 76% seen once, with over 10% in the top ten. The sample is drawn from a study of cytomegalovirus exposure and HLA in healthy donors. Study-wide results and limits: The study had only CMV serostatus as immune exposure information.

Among the donors, all were healthy bone marrow donors. Donors sampled were nominally healthy, though unrecorded immune exposures were likely. The germline CDR1 and CDR2 sequences are MNHNS and SASEGT. The V gene lost 2 bases and the J gene lost 4 bases, with 12 bases spanning the gap. This CDR3 spans 15 amino acids. This chain joins TRBV6-1 and TRBJ1-5; D is unresolved. The material sequenced was PBMCs. The receptor comes from a man aged 30 to 39 in good health and CMV-seropositive. The CDR3 DNA sequence: TGTGCCAGCAGTGAACGGACTTCAACGAATCAGCCCCAGCATTTT. Translating gives CASSERTSTNQPQHF.